The TCR beta chain under discussion was sequenced for a study of T cells in Graves' hyperthyroidism and ophthalmopathy. Exclusion criteria comprised uncontrolled infection, other autoimmune disease, pregnancy or lactation. V gave up 3 bases and J gave up 4 bases, with 11 bases separating them. CDR3 length: 14 amino acids. This clonotype was seen ten or more times. Using RNA transcripts as the source, TCR beta CDR3 regions were amplified. During a first-round RT-PCR of the TCR CDR3, the HTBI primer set was used. TCRdb reanalysed the multiplex PCR reads using MiXCR and keeps one entry per CDR3 protein. The data contain hundreds of thousands of distinct CDR3 sequences, 16% of them singletons.

Sequenced material: blood. The receptor was isolated from a woman aged 18-29 years with Graves' hyperthyroidism. The rearrangement joins TRBV12-3 or TRBV12-4 to TRBJ2-3, with D hard to call. The CDR3 sequence is CASSFRSPADTQYF. CDR3 DNA: TGTGCCAGCAGTTTCAGGAGTCCCGCAGATACGCAGTATTTT.